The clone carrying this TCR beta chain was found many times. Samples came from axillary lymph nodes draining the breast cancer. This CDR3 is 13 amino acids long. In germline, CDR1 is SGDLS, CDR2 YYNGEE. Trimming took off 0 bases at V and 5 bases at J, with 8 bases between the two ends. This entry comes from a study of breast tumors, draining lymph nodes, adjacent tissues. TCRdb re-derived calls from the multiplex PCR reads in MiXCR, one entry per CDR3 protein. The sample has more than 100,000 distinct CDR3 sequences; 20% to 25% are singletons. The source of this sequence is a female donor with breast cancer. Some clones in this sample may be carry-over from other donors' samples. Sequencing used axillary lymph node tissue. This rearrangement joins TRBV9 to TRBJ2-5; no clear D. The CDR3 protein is CASSVGIMETQYF. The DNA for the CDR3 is TGTGCCAGCAGCGTAGGAATCATGGAGACCCAGTACTTC.